The 18 T cell receptor beta chains listed next were all sequenced from one sample in a study of T-cell memory formation after mild COVID-19. TCRdb analysed the 5' RACE reads with MiXCR anew, one entry per CDR3 protein. The sample carries approximately 110,000 distinct CDR3 sequences, 22% recorded once. Material: PBMCs or a T cell subset sorted from them (not recorded which). Receptor source: a man between 18 and 29 years old who had mild COVID-19 (a few samples of this study predate the infection). Cell type and time point are not known.

This clonotype appeared a few times. The chain combines TRBV6-2 or TRBV6-3 with TRBJ2-7; 9 bases align to TRBD1. This CDR3 is 15 amino acids long. The V and J ends lost 4 bases and 6 bases, in that order; junction bases with no gene match: 10. Germline CDR1 MNHEY, CDR2 SVGEGT. The CDR3 DNA sequence: TGTGCCAGCAGTTCACCGCAGGGACAGGGTCTCGAGCAGTACTTC. As protein: CASSSPQGQGLEQYF.

The CDR3 sequence is CASSQGEQFGQYF. The CDR3 bases are TGCGCCAGCAGCCAAGGAGAACAGTTTGGGCAGTACTTC. The chain uses TRBV4-1 and TRBJ2-7; the D is unclear. CDR1 MGHRA and CDR2 YSYEKL come from the germline V gene. The ends were cut back, 1 base at V and 9 bases at J, with 13 bases in the middle. The CDR3 is made up of 13 amino acids.

The chain carries TRBV25-1 and TRBJ2-7; unclear D gene. V was pared by 3 bases and J by 0 bases, with 3 bases between. The CDR3 length is 12 residues. Per the germline V gene, CDR1 is MGHDK and CDR2 is SYGVNS. CDR3 DNA: TGTGCCAGCAGTGATGTCTCCTACGAGCAGTACTTC. This codes for CASSDVSYEQYF.

This chain uses TRBV29-1 with TRBJ2-5; unclear D gene. Germline CDR1 and CDR2: SQVTM and ANQGSEA. The CDR3 length is 12 residues. The V end was cut by 3 bases, the J end by 5 bases, with 10 bases between. CDR3 residues: CSVDRTGETQYF. The CDR3 DNA follows: TGCAGCGTTGACCGCACCGGGGAGACCCAGTACTTC. Full variable domain (missing parts from reference TRBV29-1 and TRBJ2-5): SAVISQKPSRDICQRGTSLTIQCQVDSQVTMMFWYRQQPGQSLTLIATANQGSEATYESGFVIDKFPISRPNLTFSTLTVSNMSPEDSSIYLCSVDRTGETQYFGPGTRLLVL.

This clonotype has only a few counts. In nucleotides, the CDR3 is TGTGCCAGCTCACACGTGTACAATGAGCAGTTCTTC. Protein product: CASSHVYNEQFF. This sequence joins TRBV18 and TRBJ2-1; D not certain. Trimming pared 4 bases from V and 4 bases from J, leaving 5 bases between. The CDR3 is made up of 12 amino acids. In germline, CDR1 is KGHSH, CDR2 LQKENI.

The chain links TRBV5-8 to TRBJ2-7; 10 nucleotides agree with TRBD1. The V gene end was trimmed by 4 bases and the J gene end by 8 bases; junction bases not matched to a gene: 12. Germline lookup yields CDR1 SGHTS and CDR2 YDEGEE. This CDR3 is built from 15 residues. DNA of the CDR3: TGTGCCAGCAGCAAGGACAGGGGGAGCGCTGCGAAGCAGTACGTC. It encodes CASSKDRGSAAKQYV.

DNA of the CDR3: TGTGCCAGCAGTTACGGCGGGATGAACACTGAAGCTTTCTTT. It yields the protein CASSYGGMNTEAFF. The chain is built from TRBV6-6 and TRBJ1-1; no clear D gene. CDR3 length: 14 residues. Germline loops: CDR1 MNHNY, CDR2 SVGAGI (reference sequence). Trimming removed 2 bases from V and 0 bases from J, with 7 bases in between.

This clonotype was counted between two and nine times. V gene TRBV3-1 combines with J gene TRBJ2-7, with a tentative D call TRBD1 (5 bases). The CDR3 consists of 15 residues. Trimming cost V 3 bases and J 4 bases, with 16 bases left between them. Looked up from germline, CDR1 is LGHDT and CDR2 is YNNKEL (reference sequence). The CDR3 sequence is CASSHDSYAGYEQYF. The CDR3 DNA sequence: TGTGCCAGCAGCCACGACAGCTACGCCGGGTACGAGCAGTACTTC.

This sequence joins TRBV7-9 and TRBJ2-5; D not certain. Germline CDR1 is SEHNR and CDR2 is FQNEAQ (reference sequence). Between the trimmed V and J ends, which lost 2 bases and 4 bases, there was a span of 8 bases. The CDR3 covers 13 residues. CDR3 loop: CASSLPPVETQYF. In nucleotides, the CDR3 is TGTGCCAGCAGCTTACCCCCAGTAGAGACCCAGTACTTC.

J is TRBJ2-3 and V is TRBV4-2; possibly TRBD2 for D (6 bases). The CDR3 contains 16 residues. V was shortened by 0 bases and J by 8 bases, with 18 bases between the two germline ends. Germline V gene sequence: CDR1 LGHNA, CDR2 YNFKEQ. The DNA for the CDR3 is TGTGCCAGCAGCCAAGACGGGGCTAGCGCCCTCGGTACGCAGTATTTT. It is translated as CASSQDGASALGTQYF.

This clonotype has just a few counts. The chain uses TRBV7-6 and TRBJ2-3, with 7 positions matching TRBD2. The V and J ends lost 1 base and 5 bases, in that order; junction bases with no gene match: 3. The CDR3 is 14 residues long. Germline CDR1 and CDR2: SGHVS and FNYEAQ. The CDR3 region has the DNA TGTGCCAGCAGCTTAGAGCGGGGCATAGATACGCAGTATTTT. This translates into CASSLERGIDTQYF.

This clonotype has more than one count but fewer than ten. This rearrangement joins TRBV5-1 to TRBJ2-2; no definite D call. Trimming took off 2 bases at V and 3 bases at J, with 14 bases between the two ends. This CDR3 spans 16 amino acids. Looked up from germline, CDR1 is SGHRS and CDR2 is YFSETQ. CDR3 sequence: CASSFFPVKDTGELFF. The CDR3 nucleotides read TGCGCCAGCAGCTTCTTTCCGGTTAAGGACACCGGGGAGCTGTTTTTT.

The rearrangement joins TRBV4-2 to TRBJ1-6; D may be TRBD1 (5 bases). V lost 2 bases, J lost 9 bases, and 14 bases lay in between. Germline V lookup: CDR1 LGHNA, CDR2 YNFKEQ. The CDR3 runs 15 residues. Written as DNA, the CDR3 is TGTGCCAGCAGCCAAACGGGCAGGGTATCTTCACCCCTCCACTTT. It encodes CASSQTGRVSSPLHF.

This clonotype has at least ten counts. The gene calls are TRBV5-1 and TRBJ1-1; no clear D gene. Per germline, CDR1 SGHRS and CDR2 YFSETQ. V was trimmed by 5 bases and J by 5 bases, leaving 10 bases between them. This CDR3 region has 12 residues. CDR3 nucleotide sequence: TGCGCCAGCAGGGAGGGAGGAACTGAAGCTTTCTTT. As protein: CASREGGTEAFF.

The CDR3 loop is CASSAWTSGGDTQYF. The CDR3, as DNA: TGTGCCAGCAGCGCGTGGACTAGCGGGGGGGATACGCAGTATTTT. V is TRBV9 and J is TRBJ2-3, with 14 bases identical to TRBD2. The CDR3 runs to 15 residues. J was trimmed by 6 bases and V by 3 bases; bases with no gene match: 3. Looked up from germline, CDR1 is SGDLS and CDR2 is YYNGEE.

This chain joins TRBV2 and TRBJ1-6; D may be TRBD1 (5 bases). V was pared by 9 bases and J by 7 bases, with 10 bases between. CDR1 is SNHLY and CDR2 is FYNNEI in the germline V gene. The CDR3 loop spans 12 amino acids. The CDR3 reads CASGGGNSPLHF. The CDR3 region has the DNA TGTGCCAGTGGGGGGGGGAATTCACCCCTCCACTTT.

CDR3 in amino acids: CASSIGAGTDIDTQYF. The CDR3 DNA reads TGTGCCAGTAGTATTGGAGCGGGGACCGATATAGATACGCAGTATTTT. This chain connects TRBV19 to TRBJ2-3; TRBD2 matches at 7 bases. Trimming cost V 3 bases and J 5 bases; bases outside gene matches: 11. The CDR3 contains 16 residues. The germline gives CDR1 LNHDA, CDR2 SQIVND (reference sequence).

This clonotype occurred a few times. The chain combines TRBV7-6 with TRBJ2-7; weak D call: TRBD2 (6 bases). Germline V gene sequence: CDR1 SGHVS, CDR2 FNYEAQ. V dropped 2 bases and J dropped 2 bases, with 13 bases sitting between them. This CDR3 is built from 15 residues. The CDR3 nucleotides are TGTGCCAGCAGCTTAAAAAGCGGGCCTCCCTACGAGCAGTACTTC. The encoded protein is CASSLKSGPPYEQYF.